Sequencing of this T cell receptor (beta chain) was carried out in a study of T-cell reconstitution after alpha-beta-depleted transplantation in children. Study-level findings and limits: T cells produced anew were the main source of T-cell counts and diversity one year after transplant. The high TCRbeta diversity at day 60 in some patients came from surviving recipient T cells and thymic progenitors. After transplant, at about two months, alpha-beta T cells were reportedly derived from several hundred expanded graft clones.

TCRbeta library construction was performed incorporating unique molecular identifiers. One entry per CDR3 protein, called by TCRdb with MiXCR from the PCR reads. In the table there are 300,000 to 400,000 distinct CDR3 sequences, about a sixth of which are singletons. This clonotype came up a few times. Its target is not known. The receptor was derived from a male patient aged 2-10 years who had a stem cell transplant for acute lymphoblastic leukemia, so the T cells may come from the graft donor. The source was PBMCs, mostly from graft donor cells, collected 360 days after TCRalphabeta/CD19-depleted stem cell transplant.

CDR3 DNA sequence: TGTGCCAGCAGCCACTCTAGCGTTTGGCGAGAGCAGTACTTC. Translation gives CASSHSSVWREQYF. The chain joins TRBV7-8 to TRBJ2-7, with D tentatively TRBD2 (6 bases). CDR1 is SGHVS, CDR2 FQNEAQ, per germline. V was pared by 5 bases and J by 7 bases, with 18 bases between. The CDR3 runs 14 residues.